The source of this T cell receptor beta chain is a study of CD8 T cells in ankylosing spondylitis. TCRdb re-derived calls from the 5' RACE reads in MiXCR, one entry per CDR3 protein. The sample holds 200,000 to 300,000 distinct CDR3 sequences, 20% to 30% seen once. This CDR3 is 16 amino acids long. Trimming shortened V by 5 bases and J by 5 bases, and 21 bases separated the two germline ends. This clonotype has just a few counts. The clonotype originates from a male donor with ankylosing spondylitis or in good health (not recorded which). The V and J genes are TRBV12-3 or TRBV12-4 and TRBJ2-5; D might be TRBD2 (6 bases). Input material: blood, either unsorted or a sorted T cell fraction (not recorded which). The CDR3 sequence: CASSLRRGPAGETQYF. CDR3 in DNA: TGTGCCAGCAGTCTACGACGCGGGCCGGCGGGGGAGACCCAGTACTTC.